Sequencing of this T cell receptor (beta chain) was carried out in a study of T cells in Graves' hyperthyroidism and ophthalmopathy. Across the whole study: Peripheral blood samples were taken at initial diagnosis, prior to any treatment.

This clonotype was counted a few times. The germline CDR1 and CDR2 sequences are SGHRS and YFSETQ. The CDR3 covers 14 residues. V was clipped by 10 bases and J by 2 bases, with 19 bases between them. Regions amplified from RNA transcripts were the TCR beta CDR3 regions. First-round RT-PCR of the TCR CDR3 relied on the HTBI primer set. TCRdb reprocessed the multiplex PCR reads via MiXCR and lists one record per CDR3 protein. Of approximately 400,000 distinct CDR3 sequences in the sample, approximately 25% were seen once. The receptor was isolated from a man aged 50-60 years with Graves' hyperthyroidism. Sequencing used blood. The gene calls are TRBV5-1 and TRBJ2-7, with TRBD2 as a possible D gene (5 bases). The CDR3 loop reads CARLLSRRAYEQYF. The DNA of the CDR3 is TGCGCCCGTCTCTTGAGTAGGCGGGCCTACGAGCAGTACTTC.